The clone carrying this T cell receptor (beta chain) showed up just once. Its antigen is unidentified. This sample was included in a study of shared clonotypes between healthy human individuals. The study's findings and limits: Sampling covered blood only; tissue repertoires likely differ.

Clones were sequenced by immunoSEQ multiplex PCR, and TCRdb holds only the in-frame ones, with some missing. This sample has about 710,000 clones, with less than 80% found just once. CDR1 and CDR2 (germline): SGHKS, YYEKEE (reference sequence). The V and J ends lost 6 bases and 5 bases respectively, with 17 bases between them. The CDR3 runs 15 residues. This chain connects TRBV5-5 to TRBJ1-4; D is ambiguous. The material sequenced was memory CD4+ T cells sorted from blood. This sample's subset: CD45RA-negative fraction. This TCR came from a woman aged 30 to 39 in good health. The CDR3 spells CASTRYWTENEKLFF. The CDR3 DNA is TGTGCCAGCACTAGATATTGGACGGAGAATGAAAAACTGTTTTTT.